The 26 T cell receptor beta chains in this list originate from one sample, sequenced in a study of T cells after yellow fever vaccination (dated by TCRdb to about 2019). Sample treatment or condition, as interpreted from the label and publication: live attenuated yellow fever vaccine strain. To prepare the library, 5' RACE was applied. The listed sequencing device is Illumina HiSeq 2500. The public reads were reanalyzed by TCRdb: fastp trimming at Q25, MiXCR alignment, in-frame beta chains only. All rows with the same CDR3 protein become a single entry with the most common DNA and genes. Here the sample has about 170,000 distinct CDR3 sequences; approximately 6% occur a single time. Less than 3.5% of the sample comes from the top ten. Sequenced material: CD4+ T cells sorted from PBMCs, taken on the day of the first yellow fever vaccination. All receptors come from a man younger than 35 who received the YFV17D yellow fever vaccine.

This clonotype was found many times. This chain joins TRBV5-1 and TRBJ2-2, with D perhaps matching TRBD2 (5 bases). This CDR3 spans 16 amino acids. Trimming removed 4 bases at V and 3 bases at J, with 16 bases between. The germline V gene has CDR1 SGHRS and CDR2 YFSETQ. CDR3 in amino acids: CASSPSLGDYTGELFF. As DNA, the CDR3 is TGCGCCAGCAGCCCCTCCTTGGGAGACTACACCGGGGAGCTGTTTTTT.

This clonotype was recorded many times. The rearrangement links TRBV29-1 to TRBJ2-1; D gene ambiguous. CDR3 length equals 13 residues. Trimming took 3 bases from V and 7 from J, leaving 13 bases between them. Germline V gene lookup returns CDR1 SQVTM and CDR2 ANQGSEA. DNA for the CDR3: TGCAGCGTTGACGCTCAGACGCTTAATGAGCAGTTCTTC. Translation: CSVDAQTLNEQFF.

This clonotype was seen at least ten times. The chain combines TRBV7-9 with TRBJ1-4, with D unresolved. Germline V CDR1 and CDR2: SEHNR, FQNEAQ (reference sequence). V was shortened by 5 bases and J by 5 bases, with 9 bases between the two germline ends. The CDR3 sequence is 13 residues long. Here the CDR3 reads CASSPGMNEKLFF. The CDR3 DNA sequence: TGTGCCAGCAGCCCCGGGATGAATGAAAAACTGTTTTTT.

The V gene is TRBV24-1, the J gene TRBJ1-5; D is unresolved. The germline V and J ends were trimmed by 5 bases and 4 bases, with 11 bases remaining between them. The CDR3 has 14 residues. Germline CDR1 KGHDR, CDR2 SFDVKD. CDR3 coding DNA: TGTGCCACCAGTGGTAGCCCAGAGAATCAGCCCCAGCATTTT. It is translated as CATSGSPENQPQHF.

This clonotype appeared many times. CDR3 bases: TGCGCCAGCAGCCAAGCAGACAGGGGGGCAGGGGCCAACGTCCTGACTTTC. This translates into CASSQADRGAGANVLTF. This chain uses TRBV4-3 with TRBJ2-6; 9 bases map to TRBD1. CDR3 length equals 17 residues. The V segment lost 1 base and the J segment 4 bases; nucleotides outside the gene matches: 5. The germline V gene encodes CDR1 LGHNA and CDR2 YSLEER.

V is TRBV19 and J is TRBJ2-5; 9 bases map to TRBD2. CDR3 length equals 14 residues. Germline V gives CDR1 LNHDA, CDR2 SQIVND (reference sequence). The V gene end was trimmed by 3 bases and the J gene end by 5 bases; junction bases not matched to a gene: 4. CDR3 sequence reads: CASSIVAGGETQYF. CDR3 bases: TGTGCCAGTAGTATTGTGGCGGGGGGGGAGACCCAGTACTTC.

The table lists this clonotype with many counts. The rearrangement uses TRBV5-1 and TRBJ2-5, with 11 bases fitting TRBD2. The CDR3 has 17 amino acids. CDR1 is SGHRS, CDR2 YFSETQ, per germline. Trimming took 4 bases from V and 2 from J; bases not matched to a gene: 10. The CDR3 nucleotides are TGCGCCAGCAGCCTCCTAATAGCGGGGGGGCTTCAAGAGACCCAGTACTTC. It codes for CASSLLIAGGLQETQYF. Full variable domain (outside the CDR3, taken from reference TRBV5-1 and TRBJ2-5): KAGVTQTPRYLIKTRGQQVTLSCSPISGHRSVSWYQQTPGQGLQFLFEYFSETQRNKGNFPGRFSGRQFSNSRSEMNVSTLELGDSALYLCASSLLIAGGLQETQYFGPGTRLLVL.

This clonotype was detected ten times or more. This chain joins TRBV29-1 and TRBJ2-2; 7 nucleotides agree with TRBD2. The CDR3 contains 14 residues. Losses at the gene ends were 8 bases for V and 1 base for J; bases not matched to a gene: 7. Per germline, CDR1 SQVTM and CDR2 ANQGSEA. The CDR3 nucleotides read TGCAGCACCCAGGGCGGGGGGAACACCGGGGAGCTGTTTTTT. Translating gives CSTQGGGNTGELFF.

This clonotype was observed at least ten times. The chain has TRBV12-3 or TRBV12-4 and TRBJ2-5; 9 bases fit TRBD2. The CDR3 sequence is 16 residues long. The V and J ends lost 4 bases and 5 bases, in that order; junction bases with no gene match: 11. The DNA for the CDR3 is TGTGCCAGCAGTTCCTCAGGGAGCGGGGGGTTCGAGACCCAGTACTTC. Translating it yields CASSSSGSGGFETQYF.

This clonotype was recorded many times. The CDR3 loop reads CASSPLPGLDTEAFF. The CDR3 DNA sequence: TGCGCCAGCAGCCCATTACCGGGGTTGGACACTGAAGCTTTCTTT. The chain has TRBV5-1 and TRBJ1-1, with D unclear. Germline V gene lookup returns CDR1 SGHRS and CDR2 YFSETQ. The V end was cut by 4 bases, the J end by 3 bases, with 16 bases between. The CDR3 contains 15 residues.

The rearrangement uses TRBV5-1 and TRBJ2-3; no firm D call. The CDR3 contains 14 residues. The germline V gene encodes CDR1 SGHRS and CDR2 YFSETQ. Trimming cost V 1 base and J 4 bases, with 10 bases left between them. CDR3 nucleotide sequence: TGCGCCAGCAGCTTGCTCATGCCACCAGATACGCAGTATTTT. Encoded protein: CASSLLMPPDTQYF.

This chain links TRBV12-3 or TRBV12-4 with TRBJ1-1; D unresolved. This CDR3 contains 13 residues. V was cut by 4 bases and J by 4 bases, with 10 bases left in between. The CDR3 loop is CASSSDALTEAFF. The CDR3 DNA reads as TGTGCCAGCAGTTCGGATGCGCTCACTGAAGCTTTCTTT.

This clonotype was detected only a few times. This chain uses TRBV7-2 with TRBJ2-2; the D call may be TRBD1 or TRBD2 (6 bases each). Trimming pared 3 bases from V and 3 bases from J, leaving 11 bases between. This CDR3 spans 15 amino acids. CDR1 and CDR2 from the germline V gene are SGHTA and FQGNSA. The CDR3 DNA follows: TGTGCCAGCAGCTTTAGGGGGGAGTACACCGGGGAGCTGTTTTTT. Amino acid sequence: CASSFRGEYTGELFF.

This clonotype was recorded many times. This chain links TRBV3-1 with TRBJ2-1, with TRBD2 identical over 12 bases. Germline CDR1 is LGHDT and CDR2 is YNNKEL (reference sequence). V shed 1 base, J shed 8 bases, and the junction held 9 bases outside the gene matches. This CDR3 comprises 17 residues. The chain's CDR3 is CASSQAFGTSGLHEQFF. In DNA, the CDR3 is TGTGCCAGCAGCCAAGCGTTCGGGACTAGCGGGTTGCATGAGCAGTTCTTC.

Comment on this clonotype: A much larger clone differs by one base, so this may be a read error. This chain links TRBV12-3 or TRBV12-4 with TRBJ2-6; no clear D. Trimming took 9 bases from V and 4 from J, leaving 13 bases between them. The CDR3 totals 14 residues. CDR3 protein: CARQRPGGANVLTF. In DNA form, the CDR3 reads TGTGCCAGACAGCGCCCTGGCGGGGCCAACGTCCTGACTTTC.

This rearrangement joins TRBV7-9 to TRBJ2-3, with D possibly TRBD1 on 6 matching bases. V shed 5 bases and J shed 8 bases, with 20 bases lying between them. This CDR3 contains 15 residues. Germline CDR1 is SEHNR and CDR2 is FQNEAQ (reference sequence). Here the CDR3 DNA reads TGTGCCAGCAGCCGCGACAGGAGGAAGATGATTACGCAGTATTTT. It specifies CASSRDRRKMITQYF.

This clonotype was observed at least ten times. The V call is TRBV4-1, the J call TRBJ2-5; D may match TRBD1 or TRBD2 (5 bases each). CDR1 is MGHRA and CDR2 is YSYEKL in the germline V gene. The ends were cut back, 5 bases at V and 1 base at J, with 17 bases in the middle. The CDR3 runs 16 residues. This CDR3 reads CASSSGRIDFQETQYF. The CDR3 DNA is TGCGCCAGCAGCTCGGGACGGATCGATTTCCAAGAGACCCAGTACTTC.

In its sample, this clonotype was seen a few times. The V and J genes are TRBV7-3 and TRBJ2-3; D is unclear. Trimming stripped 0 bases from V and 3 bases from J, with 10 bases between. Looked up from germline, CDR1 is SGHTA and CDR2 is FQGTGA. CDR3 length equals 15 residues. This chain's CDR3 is CASSLTSSQTDTQYF. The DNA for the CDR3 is TGTGCCAGCAGCTTAACTTCGTCACAAACAGATACGCAGTATTTT.

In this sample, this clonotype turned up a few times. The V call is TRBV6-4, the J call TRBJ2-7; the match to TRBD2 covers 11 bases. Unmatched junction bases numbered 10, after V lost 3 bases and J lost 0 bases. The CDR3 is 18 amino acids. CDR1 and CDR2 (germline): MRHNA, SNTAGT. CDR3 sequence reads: CASSDLSGGALSSYEQYF. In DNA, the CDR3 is TGTGCCAGCAGTGATCTTAGCGGGGGGGCCCTAAGCTCCTACGAGCAGTACTTC.

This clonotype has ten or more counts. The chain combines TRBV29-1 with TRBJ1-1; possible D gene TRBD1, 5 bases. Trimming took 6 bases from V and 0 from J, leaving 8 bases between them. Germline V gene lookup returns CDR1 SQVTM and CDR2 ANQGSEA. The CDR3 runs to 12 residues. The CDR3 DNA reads TGCAGCGTAGGACACCTGAACACTGAAGCTTTCTTT. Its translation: CSVGHLNTEAFF.

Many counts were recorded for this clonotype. CDR3 DNA sequence: TGTGCCAGCAAGTGGGCGGGACTAGCGGGGGGAGAGACCCAGTACTTC. Translating gives CASKWAGLAGGETQYF. The V gene is TRBV6-1, the J gene TRBJ2-5; the match to TRBD2 covers 15 bases. V lost 7 bases and J lost 4; bases outside the gene matches: 7. The length of the CDR3 is 16 residues. From germline, CDR1 is MNHNS and CDR2 SASEGT.

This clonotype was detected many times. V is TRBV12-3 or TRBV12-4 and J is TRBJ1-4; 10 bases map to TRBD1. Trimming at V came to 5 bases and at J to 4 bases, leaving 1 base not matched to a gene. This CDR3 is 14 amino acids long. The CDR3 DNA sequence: TGTGCCAGCAGTCGGACAGGGGGTAATGAAAAACTGTTTTTT. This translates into CASSRTGGNEKLFF.

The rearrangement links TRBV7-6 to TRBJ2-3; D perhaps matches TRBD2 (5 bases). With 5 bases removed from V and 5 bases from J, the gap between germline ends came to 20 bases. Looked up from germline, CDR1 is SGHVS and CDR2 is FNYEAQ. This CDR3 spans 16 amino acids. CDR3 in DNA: TGTGCCAGCAGCCCAACGACTTGGCTAGCACAAGATACGCAGTATTTT. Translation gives CASSPTTWLAQDTQYF.

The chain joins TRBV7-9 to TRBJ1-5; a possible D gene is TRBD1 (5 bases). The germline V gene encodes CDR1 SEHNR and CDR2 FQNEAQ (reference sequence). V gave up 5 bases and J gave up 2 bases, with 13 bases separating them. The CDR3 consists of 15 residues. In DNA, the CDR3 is TGTGCCAGCAGCGGGCAGGGATGGGGCAATCAGCCCCAGCATTTT. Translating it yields CASSGQGWGNQPQHF. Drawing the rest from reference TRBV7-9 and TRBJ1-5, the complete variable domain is DTGVSQNPRHKITKRGQNVTFRCDPISEHNRLYWYRQTLGQGPEFLTYFQNEAQLEKSRLLSDRFSAERPKGSFSTLEIQRTEQGDSAMYLCASSGQGWGNQPQHFGDGTRLSIL.

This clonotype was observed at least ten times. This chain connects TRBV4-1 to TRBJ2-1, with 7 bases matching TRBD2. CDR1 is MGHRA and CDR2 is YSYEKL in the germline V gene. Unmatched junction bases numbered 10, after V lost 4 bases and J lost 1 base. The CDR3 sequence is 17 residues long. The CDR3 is CASSPRLGGESYNEQFF. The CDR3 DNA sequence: TGCGCCAGCAGCCCTCGTTTGGGGGGGGAGTCCTACAATGAGCAGTTCTTC.

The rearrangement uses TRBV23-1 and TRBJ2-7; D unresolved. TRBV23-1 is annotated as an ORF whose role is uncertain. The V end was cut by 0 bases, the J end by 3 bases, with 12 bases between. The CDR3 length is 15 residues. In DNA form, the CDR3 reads TGCGCCAGCAGTCAATCGACCGAGGTCGGCTACGAGCAGTACGTC. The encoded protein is CASSQSTEVGYEQYV.